One and the same sample provided the 3 T cell receptor beta chains below, sequenced in a study of monozygotic twins with inflammatory bowel disease. TCRdb re-called the 5' RACE reads; one entry per CDR3 protein, DNA not given. The sample table sets out approximately 160,000 distinct CDR3 sequences. The specimen sequenced was blood. The receptors were sampled from a human donor with ulcerative colitis or Crohn's disease, or a healthy co-twin of an affected twin (not recorded which).

This chain uses TRBV7-3 with TRBJ2-5; TCRdb's D call of TRBD2 is untestable without DNA. CDR1 SGHTA and CDR2 FQGTGA come from the germline V gene. This CDR3 has 16 residues. CDR3 loop: CASSLTATSGGQTQYF.

The V gene is TRBV10-1, the J gene TRBJ2-1; TCRdb reports TRBD2, a call that lacks DNA to check it against. Looked up from germline, CDR1 is WNHNN and CDR2 is SYGVQD (reference sequence). The CDR3 covers 16 residues. Here the CDR3 reads CASSEDLAGGLNEQFF.

The chain employs TRBV5-1 and TRBJ2-2; TCRdb indicates TRBD2, and absent DNA this call remains unverified. The germline CDR1 and CDR2 sequences are SGHRS and YFSETQ. CDR3 length: 17 amino acids. This chain's CDR3 is CASSLEGLAGVPGELFF.